Listed below are T cell receptor beta chains from one sample, sequenced in a study of shared clonotypes between healthy human individuals. Sequenced by immunoSEQ multiplex PCR; TCRdb stores in-frame clones only, minus some. This sample has about 1.1 million clones, with more than 75% found just once. The sequenced sample was memory CD4+ T cells from PBMCs. The receptors were sampled from a man aged 18 to 30 in good health. Some clones in this sample may be carry-over from other donors' samples. The CDR3 runs from the conserved cysteine through the conserved F or W. D genes are given only for firm matches. Clone size is stated in some rows and not others, as once, few, many or a class when expanded.

j_gene	abundance	len	v_gene	d_gene	CDR3aa	CDR3nt
TRBJ1-1	.	13	TRBV7-3	.	CASSIQRNTEAFF	TGTGCCAGCAGTATCCAGCGGAACACTGAAGCTTTCTTT
TRBJ1-1	.	18	TRBV23-1	.	CASSQSVRALLGNTEAFF	TGCGCCAGCAGTCAATCGGTCAGGGCGCTCCTCGGGAACACTGAAGCTTTCTTT
TRBJ2-1	.	16	TRBV6-1	.	CASSGRGYKGGNEQFF	TGTGCCAGCAGTGGCCGGGGGTACAAAGGGGGCAATGAGCAGTTCTTC
TRBJ2-3	.	17	TRBV7-2	.	CASSLVGGQGRADTQYF	TGTGCCAGCAGCTTAGTCGGGGGGCAAGGGCGGGCAGATACGCAGTATTTT
TRBJ1-4	.	16	TRBV4-2	.	CASSQTPHSQNEKLFF	TGTGCCAGCAGCCAAACTCCCCATAGCCAGAATGAAAAACTGTTTTTT
TRBJ1-5	few	15	TRBV5-1	TRBD1	CASSLSGQGDQPQHF	TGCGCCAGCAGCCTCTCCGGACAGGGAGATCAGCCCCAGCATTTT
TRBJ1-4	.	13	TRBV5-8	.	CASSLGPNEKLFF	TGTGCCAGCAGCTTGGGACCGAATGAAAAACTGTTTTTT
TRBJ2-7	.	15	TRBV7-2	.	CASSLAYGSSYEQYF	TGTGCCAGCAGCTTAGCCTACGGGAGCTCCTACGAGCAGTACTTC
TRBJ1-5	.	14	TRBV28	TRBD1	CASSSGQRNQPQHF	TGTGCCAGCAGTTCGGGACAGCGGAATCAGCCCCAGCATTTT
TRBJ1-1	.	13	TRBV7-3	.	CASSYTGNTEAFF	TGTGCCAGCAGCTACACAGGGAACACTGAAGCTTTCTTT
TRBJ2-7	once	14	TRBV6-1	TRBD1	CASSEGQGSREQYF	TGTGCCAGCAGTGAGGGACAGGGGAGTCGCGAGCAGTACTTC
TRBJ1-1	.	15	TRBV27	TRBD1	CASSTTRQGAMGAFF	TGTGCCAGCAGCACGACCAGACAGGGGGCCATGGGAGCTTTCTTT
TRBJ1-1	.	13	TRBV2	.	CASTQQPNTEAFF	TGTGCCAGCACCCAACAGCCGAACACTGAAGCTTTCTTT
TRBJ2-1	.	13	TRBV7-7	.	CASSPTTGNEQFF	TGTGCCAGCAGCCCAACAACAGGGAATGAGCAGTTCTTC
TRBJ2-1	.	15	TRBV18	TRBD2	CASSLGTSGYNEQFF	TGTGCCAGCTCACTGGGGACTAGCGGTTACAATGAGCAGTTCTTC
TRBJ2-5	.	13	TRBV5-1	.	CASSLSTRETQYF	TGCGCCAGCAGCCTAAGTACCCGGGAGACCCAGTACTTC
TRBJ1-1	.	11	TRBV20-1	TRBD1	CRGTDNTEAFF	TGCAGGGGGACAGACAACACTGAAGCTTTCTTT
TRBJ2-4	.	16	TRBV11-2	.	CASSPRSYLAKNIQYF	TGTGCCAGCAGCCCGCGAAGTTACCTAGCCAAAAACATTCAGTACTTC
TRBJ1-1	few	14	TRBV19	TRBD1	CASSMNRGNTEAFF	TGTGCCAGTAGTATGAACAGGGGGAACACTGAAGCTTTCTTT
TRBJ1-1	.	13	TRBV7-9	.	CASSSGQLTEAFF	TGTGCCAGCAGCTCGGGCCAGCTCACTGAAGCTTTCTTT
TRBJ2-5	once	14	TRBV11-2	TRBD1	CASSADRVPETQYF	TGTGCCAGCAGCGCCGACAGGGTCCCAGAGACCCAGTACTTC
TRBJ2-1	.	16	TRBV7-8	.	CASSLGGGTGRNEQFF	TGTGCCAGCAGCTTAGGAGGCGGGACGGGCAGGAATGAGCAGTTCTTC
TRBJ1-1	.	14	TRBV7-2	TRBD1	CASSPQGARTEAFF	TGTGCCAGCAGCCCACAGGGGGCACGGACTGAAGCTTTCTTT
TRBJ1-2	.	15	TRBV7-9	.	CASSWGTGINYGYTF	TGTGCCAGCAGCTGGGGAACAGGGATAAACTATGGCTACACCTTC
TRBJ2-7	.	13	TRBV4-1	.	CASRRDLNSEQYF	TGCGCCAGCAGAAGGGACCTCAATTCCGAGCAGTACTTC
TRBJ2-7	.	13	TRBV15	.	CATSRDYSYEQYF	TGTGCCACCAGCAGAGATTACTCCTACGAGCAGTACTTC
TRBJ1-5	.	15	TRBV19	TRBD1	CASSTGTGEYQPQHF	TGTGCCAGTAGTACCGGGACAGGGGAATATCAGCCCCAGCATTTT
TRBJ1-5	.	11	TRBV21-1	.	CATLRRQPQHF	TGTGCCACCTTACGACGGCAGCCCCAGCATTTT
TRBJ2-3	.	13	TRBV6-6	.	CASTLTSADTQYF	TGTGCCAGCACCCTAACCAGTGCAGATACGCAGTATTTT
TRBJ2-7	.	13	TRBV29-1	.	CSARGRLSYEQYF	TGCAGCGCCCGAGGGCGCCTATCCTACGAGCAGTACTTC
TRBJ2-1	few	18	TRBV5-1	TRBD2	CASIRGTSGRSSYNEQFF	TGCGCCAGCATTAGGGGGACTAGCGGGAGGAGCTCCTACAATGAGCAGTTCTTC
TRBJ1-1	.	15	TRBV5-1	.	CASSLVGGGDTEAFF	TGCGCCAGCAGCTTGGTGGGGGGAGGTGACACTGAAGCTTTCTTT
TRBJ2-7	.	14	TRBV5-4	.	CASSPGTDPYEQYF	TGTGCCAGCAGCCCCGGAACAGACCCCTACGAGCAGTACTTC
TRBJ1-1	.	11	TRBV29-1	.	CSVGGRLGAFF	TGCAGCGTCGGAGGGAGGCTGGGTGCTTTCTTT
TRBJ2-1	few	15	TRBV7-8	.	CASSLAEGAYNEQFF	TGTGCCAGCAGCTTAGCGGAGGGGGCCTACAATGAGCAGTTCTTC
TRBJ2-7	.	16	TRBV4-2	TRBD2	CASSQVVASGSYEQYF	TGTGCCAGCAGCCAAGTAGTTGCTAGCGGGAGTTACGAGCAGTACTTC
TRBJ1-5	few	13	TRBV2	.	CASSRDINQPQHF	TGTGCCAGCAGTAGGGACATAAATCAGCCCCAGCATTTT
TRBJ2-2	.	14	TRBV5-1	.	CASSLRVVAGELFF	TGCGCCAGCAGCTTAAGGGTAGTAGCCGGGGAGCTGTTTTTT
TRBJ2-2	.	15	TRBV9	.	CASSVVSTNTGELFF	TGTGCCAGCAGCGTAGTGTCTACGAACACCGGGGAGCTGTTTTTT
TRBJ2-7	.	13	TRBV29-1	.	CSARGAGVGEQYF	TGCAGCGCCCGAGGGGCAGGGGTTGGCGAGCAGTACTTC
TRBJ2-6	.	15	TRBV28	.	CASSLAGSGANVLTF	TGTGCCAGCAGTTTGGCGGGCTCTGGGGCCAACGTCCTGACTTTC